The clone carrying this T cell receptor (beta chain) was recorded only once. The data were obtained in a study of control samples from healthy donors and cancer patients. TCRdb's table, derived via immunoSEQ multiplex PCR, lists solely in-frame clones and lacks some. The sample consists of 60,000 to 70,000 clones, around 84% of them appearing once. Trimming at V came to 3 bases and at J to 3 bases, leaving 1 base not matched to a gene. CDR1 and CDR2 from the germline V gene are SGDLS and YYNGEE. The CDR3 is 14 residues long. This sequence joins TRBV9 and TRBJ1-2; 11 positions match TRBD1. Sample: PBMCs. The clonotype comes from a woman in her forties or fifties with lung cancer. CDR3 sequence (DNA): TGTGCCAGCAGCGGGACAGGGGGCGACTATGGCTACACCTTC. This codes for CASSGTGGDYGYTF.